The 14 T cell receptor beta chains presented below share a single source sample, sequenced in a study of cytomegalovirus exposure and HLA in healthy donors. It was with 60 Vbeta and 13 Jbeta primers that the PCR ran. TCRdb keeps only in-frame clones here, not all; method: immunoSEQ multiplex PCR. The table records over 30,000 clones, about 79% of them present only once. Sequenced: PBMCs. The receptors come from a woman between 18 and 30 years old in good health and CMV-seronegative.

The count of this clone is one. Other nucleotide sequences from this sample produce the same CDR3. The rearrangement links TRBV30 to TRBJ2-7, with TRBD1 as a possible D gene (6 bases). CDR1 is GTSNPN and CDR2 is SVGIG in the germline V gene (reference sequence). Trimming cost V 4 bases and J 3 bases, with 10 bases left between them. This CDR3 spans 12 amino acids. CDR3 in DNA: TGTGCCTGGACCCTGACAGGCTACGAGCAGTACTTC. Translating it yields CAWTLTGYEQYF. The full variable domain, rest sourced from reference TRBV30 and TRBJ2-7, is SQTIHQWPATLVQPVGSPLSLECTVEGTSNPNLYWYRQAAGRGLQLLFYSVGIGQISSEVPQNLSASRPQDRQFILSSKKLLLSDSGFYLCAWTLTGYEQYFGPGTRLTVT.

Only one count was recorded for this clone. This sequence joins TRBV11-2 and TRBJ2-1; TRBD2 might be the D (6 bases). The germline gives CDR1 SGHAT, CDR2 FQNNGV. The CDR3 length is 16 residues. V was shortened by 2 bases and J by 0 bases, with 11 bases between the two germline ends. The CDR3 is CASSLIRGTSYNEQFF. CDR3 sequence (DNA): TGTGCCAGCAGCTTAATCCGGGGGACCTCCTACAATGAGCAGTTCTTC. Full variable domain (remainder filled in from reference TRBV11-2 and TRBJ2-1): EAGVAQSPRYKIIEKRQSVAFWCNPISGHATLYWYQQILGQGPKLLIQFQNNGVVDDSQLPKDRFSAERLKGVDSTLKIQPAKLEDSAVYLCASSLIRGTSYNEQFFGPGTRLTVL.

In its sample, this clone was seen a few times. The chain couples TRBV13 to TRBJ1-1; 9 bases are a match to TRBD1. Germline values: CDR1 PRHDT, CDR2 FYEKMQ (reference sequence). The trim removed 5 bases at V and 7 bases at J, leaving 5 bases unmatched. This CDR3 is 13 amino acids long. The CDR3 here is CASSGDRESEAFF. The CDR3 coding sequence is TGTGCCAGCAGCGGGGACAGGGAGAGTGAAGCTTTCTTT.

The V call is TRBV6-1, the J call TRBJ2-3; D is ambiguous. Germline V gene sequence: CDR1 MNHNS, CDR2 SASEGT. Trimming shortened V by 4 bases and J by 2 bases, and 16 bases separated the two germline ends. CDR3 length: 16 amino acids. CDR3 amino acids: CASSAISLYFTDTQYF. As DNA, the CDR3 is TGTGCCAGCAGTGCTATCTCCTTATATTTCACAGATACGCAGTATTTT.

Turning to this clone: Without the conserved terminal phenylalanine or tryptophan, this CDR3 likely stems from a read error. It is unclear where the CDR3 begins or ends on the DNA, so no DNA is shown, and the CDR3 is as TCRdb lists it. The chain couples TRBV6-1 to TRBJ1-2; the table's D call TRBD1 went unverified against the DNA. Germline CDR1 MNHNS, CDR2 SASEGT. The CDR3 has 11 amino acids, counting both end residues. CDR3 amino acids: CASNERQPHVV.

This sequence joins TRBV4-1 and TRBJ1-5; D uncertain. Trimming took 0 bases from V and 3 from J, leaving 6 bases between them. CDR1 MGHRA and CDR2 YSYEKL come from the germline V gene. This CDR3 spans 14 amino acids. CDR3 DNA: TGCGCCAGCAGCCAAGAAGCCTACAATCAGCCCCAGCATTTT. Translating it yields CASSQEAYNQPQHF.

This chain joins TRBV28 and TRBJ2-3; D not resolved. Germline CDR1 and CDR2: MDHEN and SYDVKM. V was cut by 4 bases and J by 2 bases, with 19 bases left in between. This CDR3 contains 17 residues. CDR3 sequence reads: CASSSTSGAFPTDTQYF. CDR3 nucleotides: TGTGCCAGCAGTTCCACTTCCGGTGCGTTCCCCACAGATACGCAGTATTTT.

The chain links TRBV6-5 to TRBJ1-5; 8 bases line up with TRBD1. V lost 5 bases to trimming and J lost 4 bases; unmatched junction nucleotides: 4. CDR1 and CDR2 (germline): MNHEY, SVGAGI. CDR3 length: 14 residues. DNA of the CDR3: TGTGCCAGCAGTCCGGGACAGGCTAATCAGCCCCAGCATTTT. Protein sequence: CASSPGQANQPQHF.

This clone was counted once. V usage is TRBV18 and J usage is TRBJ1-6; D is unclear. This CDR3 is built from 17 residues. Germline V gene lookup returns CDR1 KGHSH and CDR2 LQKENI. Deletions cut 3 bases from V and 4 bases from J, with 16 bases between. The CDR3 protein is CASSPLDTRNYNSPLHF. The CDR3 DNA reads TGTGCCAGCTCACCTCTCGACACCAGAAATTATAATTCACCCCTCCACTTT. Supplemented by reference TRBV18 and TRBJ1-6, the full variable domain reads NAGVMQNPRHLVRRRGQEARLRCSPMKGHSHVYWYRQLPEEGLKFMVYLQKENIIDESGMPKERFSAEFPKEGPSILRIQQVVRGDSAAYFCASSPLDTRNYNSPLHFGNGTRLTVT.

The V gene is TRBV5-6, the J gene TRBJ2-3; 8 nucleotides match TRBD1. The trim removed 4 bases at V and 4 bases at J, leaving 11 bases unmatched. This CDR3 contains 16 residues. Germline lookup yields CDR1 SGHDT and CDR2 YYEEEE. The DNA for the CDR3 is TGTGCCAGCAGCGCAGAAGGACAGGGTAGGGCAGATACGCAGTATTTT. It codes for CASSAEGQGRADTQYF.

The chain links TRBV2 to TRBJ1-2, with D tentatively TRBD1 (5 bases). Germline CDR1 is SNHLY and CDR2 is FYNNEI. CDR3 size: 14 residues. Trimming removed 1 base from V and 3 bases from J, with 9 bases in between. In nucleotides, the CDR3 is TGTGCCAGCAGTGAAGGGGGCAATTACTATGGCTACACCTTC. Protein product: CASSEGGNYYGYTF.

This clone was found once. The chain carries TRBV6-5 and TRBJ2-7; 7 bases line up with TRBD2. There are 11 residues in the CDR3. CDR1 and CDR2 (germline): MNHEY, SVGAGI. Losses at the gene ends were 6 bases for V and 5 bases for J; bases not matched to a gene: 1. The CDR3 region is CASRGGHEQYF. The CDR3 coding sequence is TGTGCCAGCAGGGGAGGGCACGAGCAGTACTTC.

Here the CDR3 DNA reads TGTGCCAGCAGTGAACCCGAGGGAGGGACCACAGATACGCAGTATTTT. Translation gives CASSEPEGGTTDTQYF. The chain has TRBV25-1 and TRBJ2-3, with 7 bases identical to TRBD2. The CDR3 sequence is 16 residues long. V shed 2 bases, J shed 2 bases, and the junction held 7 bases outside the gene matches. The germline V gene encodes CDR1 MGHDK and CDR2 SYGVNS.

The V call is TRBV4-2, the J call TRBJ1-4; TRBD1 aligns across 9 bases. The CDR3 has 16 amino acids. CDR1 is LGHNA and CDR2 is YNFKEQ in the germline V gene. V was clipped by 0 bases and J by 7 bases; unmatched bases: 6. Written as DNA, the CDR3 is TGTGCCAGCAGCCAAGAGGGGACAGGGAGTTCTGAAAAACTGTTTTTT. It is translated as CASSQEGTGSSEKLFF.